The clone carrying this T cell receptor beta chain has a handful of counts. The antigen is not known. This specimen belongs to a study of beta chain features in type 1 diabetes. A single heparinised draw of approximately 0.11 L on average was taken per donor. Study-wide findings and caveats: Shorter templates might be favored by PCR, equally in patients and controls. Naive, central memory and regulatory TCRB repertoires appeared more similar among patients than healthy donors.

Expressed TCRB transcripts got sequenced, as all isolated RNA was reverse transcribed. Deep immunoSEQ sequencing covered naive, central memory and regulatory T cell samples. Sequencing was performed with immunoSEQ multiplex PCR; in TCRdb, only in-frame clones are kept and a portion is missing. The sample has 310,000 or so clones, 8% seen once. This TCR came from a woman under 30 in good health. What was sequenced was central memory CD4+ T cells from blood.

This CDR3 is CASSLPYRVPGLAGEQFF. The DNA of the CDR3 is TGTGCCAGCAGCTTACCCTATCGAGTCCCGGGACTAGCGGGAGAGCAGTTCTTC. The chain is built from TRBV7-2 and TRBJ2-1; the match to TRBD2 covers 13 bases. The trim removed 2 bases at V and 10 bases at J, leaving 14 bases unmatched. The CDR3 is 18 residues long. Germline V gene sequence: CDR1 SGHTA, CDR2 FQGNSA.